A selection of T cell receptor delta chains follows, all from one sample in a study of Vδ1+ human thymocytes. TCRdb redid clone calling on the multiplex PCR reads using CATT. Here the sample spans about 53,000 delta-chain clones, about 16% being singletons. The sample consisted of Vdelta1+ gamma-delta thymocytes from the thymus. The source of these receptors is a girl under three years old who had congenital heart surgery. Both conserved end residues are part of each CDR3. The D gene is left open where the match is weak. Some rows mark clone size as missing; the rest say once, few, many or name a class of expanded clone.

d_call	v_call	clone_size	j_call	cdr3_aa	cdr3_nt
NA	TRDV2	few	TRDJ2	CACDALRRGSTAQLFF	TGTGCCTGTGACGCCCTTCGTAGGGGTTCGACAGCACAACTCTTCTTT
NA	TRDV1	NA	TRDJ1	CALGDNDRPRVGTDKLIF	TGTGCTCTTGGGGACAATGACCGTCCCAGGGTTGGCACCGATAAACTCATCTTT
NA	TRDV1	NA	TRDJ1	CALGETTSDKLIF	TGTGCTCTTGGGGAAACTACGTCCGATAAACTCATCTTT
TRDD3	TRDV2	few	TRDJ1	CACGTALPGGDKLIF	TGTGCCTGTGGCACCGCCCTACCTGGGGGAGATAAACTCATCTTT
NA	TRDV1	NA	TRDJ1	CALGDLLLTRGTRPLKLIF	TGTGCTCTTGGGGACCTTCTACTAACCCGAGGGACAAGGCCCCTTAAACTCATCTTT
TRDD3	TRDV1	few	TRDJ1	CALGELVGPLSGDTGLIF	TGTGCTCTTGGGGAACTAGTAGGACCCTTGTCGGGGGATACAGGACTCATCTTT
NA	TRDV1	few	TRDJ1	CALVELEDGGASYTDKLIF	TGTGCTCTTGTGGAACTAGAAGACGGGGGGGCCTCGTACACCGATAAACTCATCTTT
TRDD3	TRDV1	NA	TRDJ1	CALGELAVLGDTRVWGTDKLIF	TGTGCTCTTGGGGAACTTGCCGTACTGGGGGATACGAGAGTCTGGGGCACCGATAAACTCATCTTT
NA	TRDV1	few	TRDJ1	CALGELRVYGSGLYTDKLIF	TGTGCTCTTGGGGAACTACGAGTATACGGTTCTGGGTTGTACACCGATAAACTCATCTTT
TRDD3	TRDV2	many	TRDJ1	CACDRGLPKWGIHPQYTDKLIF	TGTGCCTGTGACAGGGGGCTCCCGAAATGGGGGATACATCCTCAGTACACCGATAAACTCATCTTT
TRDD3	TRDV1	NA	TRDJ1	CALGGFLVPLILGDTPKLIF	TGTGCTCTTGGGGGGTTCCTAGTCCCCTTAATACTGGGGGATACACCTAAACTCATCTTT
TRDD2	TRDV1	NA	TRDJ1	CALGSLPTVMTDKLIF	TGTGCTCTTGGGAGCCTTCCTACAGTTATGACCGATAAACTCATCTTT
TRDD3	TRDV1	few	TRDJ1	CALGEFGLGDTRLIF	TGTGCTCTTGGGGAATTCGGTCTGGGGGATACTCGCCTCATCTTT
NA	TRDV1	NA	TRDJ1	CALGELLADTDKLIF	TGTGCTCTTGGGGAACTCCTCGCGGACACCGATAAACTCATCTTT
TRDD3	TRDV1	few	TRDJ1	CALGDPGPTGGYRFYDKLIF	TGTGCTCTTGGGGACCCTGGGCCTACTGGGGGATACCGTTTTTACGATAAACTCATCTTT
NA	TRDV1	NA	TRDJ1	CALGELEGCLPTYWGSCPDKLIF	TGTGCTCTTGGGGAACTTGAGGGATGCCTTCCTACGTACTGGGGGTCCTGTCCCGATAAACTCATCTTT
NA	TRDV1	few	TRDJ1	CALGERRYDVLRRLRVGDKLIF	TGTGCTCTTGGGGAACGGAGGTACGATGTCTTGCGCCGTCTTAGGGTGGGCGATAAACTCATCTTT
TRDD3	TRAV29/DV5	NA	TRDJ1	CAANKRFSTVLGDIQYTDKLIF	TGTGCAGCAAACAAGCGGTTCAGCACGGTACTGGGGGATATCCAATACACCGATAAACTCATCTTT
TRDD3	TRDV2	few	TRDJ1	CACDTLGDTVRVDKLIF	TGTGCCTGTGACACGCTGGGGGATACGGTGCGGGTCGATAAACTCATCTTT
NA	TRDV1	NA	TRDJ1	CALGELHTDKLIF	TGTGCTCTTGGGGAGCTCCACACCGATAAACTCATCTTT
TRDD3	TRDV1	few	TRDJ1	CALGEKPRDWGIGGLIF	TGTGCTCTTGGAGAGAAGCCCCGGGACTGGGGGATAGGTGGACTCATCTTT
NA	TRDV1	NA	TRDJ1	CALGELPRALRFAGKLIF	TGTGCTCTTGGGGAACTCCCCCGCGCCTTACGGTTCGCCGGCAAACTCATCTTT
NA	TRDV1	NA	TRDJ1	CALGEGLSLRNPVLVSDKLIF	TGTGCTCTTGGGGAAGGTCTGAGCCTACGAAACCCTGTACTGGTTTCCGATAAACTCATCTTT
TRDD3	TRDV1	NA	TRDJ1	CALGNSYKLGEATPKLIF	TGTGCTCTTGGGAATTCCTACAAACTGGGGGAAGCAACTCCAAAACTCATCTTT
TRDD3	TRDV1	few	TRDJ1	CALGERLPMGDEWDKLIF	TGTGCTCTTGGGGAACGCCTACCGATGGGGGATGAGTGGGATAAACTCATCTTT
TRDD3	TRDV1	NA	TRDJ1	CALGECPKVTVGLGDTTGYTDKLIF	TGTGCTCTTGGGGAATGCCCTAAGGTCACGGTCGGGCTGGGGGATACGACGGGATACACCGATAAACTCATCTTT
NA	TRDV1	NA	TRDJ1	CALREPLPLGLWGDPTTDKLIF	TGTGCTCTTAGGGAACCCCTTCCCCTGGGCTTGTGGGGGGACCCTACGACTGATAAACTCATCTTT
NA	TRDV1	few	TRDJ1	CALGVPPGLPRYLWRDKLIF	TGTGCTCTTGGGGTGCCTCCGGGCCTTCCGCGTTACCTTTGGCGCGATAAACTCATCTTT
NA	TRDV1	few	TRDJ1	CALGELGAFSTRDRPLIF	TGTGCTCTTGGGGAACTGGGGGCCTTCTCTACTAGGGACCGTCCACTCATCTTT
TRDD3	TRDV1	few	TRDJ1	CALGESSYPGGPTYTDKLIF	TGTGCTCTTGGGGAATCGTCCTACCCTGGGGGACCCACGTACACCGATAAACTCATCTTT
TRDD3	TRDV1	NA	TRDJ1	CALIERSRLFPILGDTGDKLIF	TGTGCTCTAATCGAGCGTTCAAGGCTGTTTCCGATACTGGGGGATACAGGCGATAAACTCATCTTT
NA	TRDV1	NA	TRDJ1	CALGERAFPRYGGHYTDKLIF	TGTGCTCTTGGGGAACGGGCCTTCCCACGCTATGGGGGCCACTACACCGATAAACTCATCTTT